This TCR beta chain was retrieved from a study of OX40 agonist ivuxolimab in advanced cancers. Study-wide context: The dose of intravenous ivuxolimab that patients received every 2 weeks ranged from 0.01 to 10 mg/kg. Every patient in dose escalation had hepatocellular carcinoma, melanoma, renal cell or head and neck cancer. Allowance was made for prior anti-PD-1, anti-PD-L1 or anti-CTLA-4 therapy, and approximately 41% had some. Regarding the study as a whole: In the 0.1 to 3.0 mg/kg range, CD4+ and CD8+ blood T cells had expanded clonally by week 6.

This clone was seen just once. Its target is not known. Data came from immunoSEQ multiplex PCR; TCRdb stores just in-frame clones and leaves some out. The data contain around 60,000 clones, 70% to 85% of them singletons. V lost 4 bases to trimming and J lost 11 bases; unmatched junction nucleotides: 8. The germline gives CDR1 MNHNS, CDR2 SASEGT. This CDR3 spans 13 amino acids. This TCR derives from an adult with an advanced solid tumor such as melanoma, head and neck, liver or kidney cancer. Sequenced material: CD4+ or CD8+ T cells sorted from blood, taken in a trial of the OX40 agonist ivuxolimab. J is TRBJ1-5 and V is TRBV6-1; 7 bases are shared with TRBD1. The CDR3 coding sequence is TGTGCCAGCAGTGGGGGGACAGACCGGACCCAGCATTTT. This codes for CASSGGTDRTQHF.